This is a list of T cell receptor beta chains from one sample in a study of blood T cell repertoires in COVID-19. Libraries were prepared by immunoSEQ multiplex PCR; TCRdb keeps only in-frame clonotypes and omits some of them. The data contain approximately 70,000 clones, approximately 89% of them singletons. The material sequenced was peripheral blood. Source of these receptors: a man aged 45-65 years with COVID-19, enrolled during active disease. The CDR3 runs from the conserved cysteine through the conserved F or W. D genes are given only for firm matches. Clone size, where shown, is once, few, many, or a class for clones that have expanded.

D gene,clone size,J gene,V gene,CDR3 DNA,CDR3 protein
-,-,TRBJ1-5,TRBV4-2,TGTGCCAGCAGCCAGGGCATAATGGGCAATCAGCCCCAGCATTTT,CASSQGIMGNQPQHF
-,-,TRBJ2-2,TRBV3-1/TRBV3-2,TGTGCCAGCAGCCCGGTGAACACCGGGGAGCTGTTTTTT,CASSPVNTGELFF
TRBD2,-,TRBJ2-2,TRBV7-9,TGTGCCAGCAGCCTGGGACTAGTTGACACCGGGGAGCTGTTTTTT,CASSLGLVDTGELFF
-,-,TRBJ1-1,TRBV29-1,TGCAGCGTTTCGACTTCTGAAGCTTTCTTT,CSVSTSEAFF
-,-,TRBJ2-1,TRBV28,TGTGCCAGCAGTCCTCTATTGAACTACAATGAGCAGTTCTTC,CASSPLLNYNEQFF
-,-,TRBJ1-4,TRBV28,TGTGCCAGCAGTTTAAATGCGAGAACTAATGAAAAACTGTTTTTT,CASSLNARTNEKLFF
-,-,TRBJ2-1,TRBV5-1,TGCGCCAGCAGCTTTAGTCCCACAGGAGTTTACAATGAGCAGTTCTTC,CASSFSPTGVYNEQFF
TRBD2,-,TRBJ2-5,TRBV6-2/TRBV6-3,TGTGCCAGCAGTTACGGCGGGAGTGGTGAGACCCAGTACTTC,CASSYGGSGETQYF
-,-,TRBJ2-7,TRBV19,TGTGCCATTAAATGGCAGGGTTTTACCTACGAGCAGTACTTC,CAIKWQGFTYEQYF
-,few,TRBJ1-1,TRBV19,TGTGCCAGTAGTATGGGGCGGAACACTGAAGCTTTCTTT,CASSMGRNTEAFF
TRBD1,-,TRBJ1-4,TRBV5-1,TGCGCCAGCAGCCCCGGGACAGCGAATGAAAAACTGTTTTTT,CASSPGTANEKLFF
-,few,TRBJ1-5,TRBV19,TGTGCCAGTAGTGGGACGGGAGGCAATCAGCCCCAGCATTTT,CASSGTGGNQPQHF
TRBD2,-,TRBJ2-3,TRBV4-3,TGCGCCAGCAGCCAAGATCGACTAGCCACAGATACGCAGTATTTT,CASSQDRLATDTQYF
-,-,TRBJ1-5,TRBV5-6,TGTGCCAGCAGCTTGATGGGCCAGCCCCAGCATTTT,CASSLMGQPQHF
-,-,TRBJ2-3,TRBV7-6,TGTGCCAGCAGCGAAGGAGGGATTAATACAGATACGCAGTATTTT,CASSEGGINTDTQYF
TRBD1,-,TRBJ1-2,TRBV19,TGTGCCAGTAGGACAGGGGGGCCGTGGGACTATGGCTACACCTTC,CASRTGGPWDYGYTF
-,once,TRBJ2-3,TRBV5-1,TGCGCCAGCAGCGCCCGGGACTTAACAGATACGCAGTATTTT,CASSARDLTDTQYF
TRBD1,-,TRBJ1-5,TRBV28,TGTGCCAGCAACCGCGGGACAGGGCTGGATCAGCCCCAGCATTTT,CASNRGTGLDQPQHF
TRBD1,-,TRBJ1-6,TRBV6-5,TGTGCCAGCAGGGACAGGGTTAATTCACCCCTCCACTTT,CASRDRVNSPLHF
TRBD2,-,TRBJ2-3,TRBV19,TGTGCCAGTAGTATCAAGCGGGGTAACACAGATACGCAGTATTTT,CASSIKRGNTDTQYF
-,-,TRBJ1-1,TRBV5-1,TGCGCCAGCAGCTTGGGAGTGGGGGCGAACACTGAAGCTTTCTTT,CASSLGVGANTEAFF
-,-,TRBJ2-1,TRBV4-1,TGCGCCAGCAGCCAAGCTGGCGGGAACCGACGGGAGCAGTTCTTC,CASSQAGGNRREQFF
TRBD1,-,TRBJ1-1,TRBV19,TGTGCCAGTAGCCCTGGACAGGGGAAACGAGCTTTCTTT,CASSPGQGKRAFF
TRBD1,-,TRBJ2-5,TRBV3-1/TRBV3-2,TGTGCCAGCAGCCAAAGCCCGGGACAGCAAGAGACCCAGTACTTC,CASSQSPGQQETQYF
TRBD1,-,TRBJ2-5,TRBV5-1,TGCGCCAGCAGCACCAGGGACAGGGGACAAGAGACCCAGTACTTC,CASSTRDRGQETQYF
TRBD2,once,TRBJ2-3,TRBV7-3,TGTGCCAGCAGCTCCGGACTAGCGGGAGGGGCAGATACGCAGTATTTT,CASSSGLAGGADTQYF
TRBD2,-,TRBJ2-1,TRBV18,TGTGCCAGCTCACAAAATCGGGAGGCGTACAATGAGCAGTTCTTC,CASSQNREAYNEQFF
TRBD1,-,TRBJ2-7,TRBV6-6,TGTGCCAGCAGCTTAGACAGGGCAGGCTCCTACGAGCAGTACTTC,CASSLDRAGSYEQYF
-,-,TRBJ2-6,TRBV28,TGTGCCAGCAGTTCGGGGGCCAACGTCCTGACTTTC,CASSSGANVLTF
TRBD1,-,TRBJ2-7,TRBV20-1,TGCAGTGCTAGTAGGGGCAGGGGGTACGAGCAGTACTTC,CSASRGRGYEQYF
TRBD1,-,TRBJ1-5,TRBV27,TGTGCCAGCAAAAGGACAGGAGCAAGCAATCAGCCCCAGCATTTT,CASKRTGASNQPQHF
-,-,TRBJ2-1,TRBV15,TGTGCCACCAGCAGAGAGGACAGAAACAATGAGCAGTTCTTC,CATSREDRNNEQFF
-,-,TRBJ2-1,TRBV7-8,TGTGCCAGCAGCTTCCCCCAGGGCGGGAAGGATAATGAGCAGTTCTTC,CASSFPQGGKDNEQFF
-,-,TRBJ1-5,TRBV4-1,TGCGCCAGCAGCCAAGCCCAGGGTCCCAATCAGCCCCAGCATTTT,CASSQAQGPNQPQHF
TRBD2,-,TRBJ2-3,TRBV10-3,TGTGCCATCAGTTACTCGGGAGGGCCGGGAGATACGCAGTATTTT,CAISYSGGPGDTQYF
TRBD2,-,TRBJ2-3,TRBV3-1/TRBV3-2,TGTGCCAGCAGCCTCACCCGCGGAGCGGGAGCTACAGATACGCAGTATTTT,CASSLTRGAGATDTQYF
TRBD1,-,TRBJ1-5,TRBV4-2,TGTGCCAGCAGCCAAGGGGGACAGATTAGCAATCAGCCCCAGCATTTT,CASSQGGQISNQPQHF
-,-,TRBJ2-7,TRBV2,TGTGCCAGCAGGGACTATCCCGATAGGGAGCAGTACTTC,CASRDYPDREQYF
TRBD1,once,TRBJ2-7,TRBV28,TGTGCCAGCACTTTTACACCGGGACAGCCCATCTACGAGCAGTACTTC,CASTFTPGQPIYEQYF
-,-,TRBJ2-3,TRBV3-1/TRBV3-2,TGTGCCAGCAGCCAAGCCCGGACTAACACAGATACGCAGTATTTT,CASSQARTNTDTQYF
TRBD1,-,TRBJ1-2,TRBV5-8,TGTGCCAGCAGCTTCGGGACAGATGAAATCTATGGCTACACCTTC,CASSFGTDEIYGYTF
-,-,TRBJ2-3,TRBV11-2,TGTGCCAGCAGCCCCTCCACAGATACGCAGTATTTT,CASSPSTDTQYF
-,-,TRBJ2-3,TRBV19,TGTGCCAGTACCCCGACAGGCACAGATACGCAGTATTTT,CASTPTGTDTQYF
-,-,TRBJ2-1,TRBV27,TGTGCCAGCAGTCCAACGGTAAACAATGAGCAGTTCTTC,CASSPTVNNEQFF
-,-,TRBJ1-1,TRBV6-5,TGTGCCAGCAGTTACTCGCCAGGCATGAACACTGAAGCTTTCTTT,CASSYSPGMNTEAFF
-,-,TRBJ2-1,TRBV7-2,TGTGCCAGCAGCTTAGCAAGAGACTACAATGAGCAGTTCTTC,CASSLARDYNEQFF
TRBD1,-,TRBJ2-2,TRBV27,TGTGCCAGCATGTCGGGACAGGGGGCGCGAACCGGGGAGCTGTTTTTT,CASMSGQGARTGELFF
TRBD1,-,TRBJ2-1,TRBV4-1,TGCGCCAGCAGCCAGATTACCGGGACAGGGGTATACAATGAGCAGTTCTTC,CASSQITGTGVYNEQFF
-,-,TRBJ1-5,TRBV30,TGTGCCTGGAGTGTACAAGGCGGGCAGCCCCAGCATTTT,CAWSVQGGQPQHF
-,-,TRBJ1-5,TRBV19,TGTGCCAGTAGTATGAAGGGAGGATCCCGGTACCCTCATCAGCCCCAGCATTTT,CASSMKGGSRYPHQPQHF
TRBD1,-,TRBJ1-2,TRBV24-1,TGTGCCACCAGTGACTATGGACAGGGAGCGTATGGCTACACCTTC,CATSDYGQGAYGYTF
TRBD2,-,TRBJ2-2,TRBV5-1,TGCGCCAGCAGCGGGACTAGCGGGACAAACGGGGAGCTGTTTTTT,CASSGTSGTNGELFF
TRBD2,-,TRBJ2-3,TRBV7-3,TGTGCCAGCAGCAAAGCGGGAGGACTCACAGATACGCAGTATTTT,CASSKAGGLTDTQYF
-,-,TRBJ1-2,TRBV6-5,TGTGCCAGCAGCCGGACAGCTAACTATGGCTACACCTTC,CASSRTANYGYTF
-,-,TRBJ2-3,TRBV7-3,TGTGCCAGCAGCTTAGACGGTTCCTTAGGAGCAGATACGCAGTATTTT,CASSLDGSLGADTQYF
-,-,TRBJ1-1,TRBV9,TGTGCCAGCAGCGGGGAGAGCACTGAAGCTTTCTTT,CASSGESTEAFF
TRBD1,-,TRBJ1-1,TRBV6-2/TRBV6-3,TGTGCCAGCAGTCCAACGGGGACAGGCGAAGCTTTCTTT,CASSPTGTGEAFF
-,-,TRBJ1-1,TRBV10-2,TGCGCCAGCAGTGGTAGGAAGGGGCTGAACACTGAAGCTTTCTTT,CASSGRKGLNTEAFF